A selection of T cell receptor beta chains follows, all from one sample in a study of cytomegalovirus exposure and HLA in healthy donors. TCRdb's copy holds only in-frame clones and misses some; the assay was immunoSEQ multiplex PCR. The repertoire has some 130,000 clones, roughly 83% of them found once; the top ten carry roughly 1.4%. The sample consisted of PBMCs. These receptors were taken from a man between 40 and 49 years old in good health and CMV-seronegative. Both conserved end residues are part of each CDR3. A D gene is named only where the DNA matches it firmly. Only part of the rows carry a size: once, few, many, or a class if the clone is expanded.

TRBJ2-7,TRBV5-5,-,-,TGTGCCAGCAGTTCAGGGTCCGAGCAGTACTTC,CASSSGSEQYF
TRBJ2-2,TRBV9,-,TRBD2,TGTGCCAGCAGCGGCGCTAGCGGGAGTATTACCGGGGAGCTGTTTTTT,CASSGASGSITGELFF
TRBJ2-1,TRBV4-3,few,TRBD2,TGCGCCAGCAGCCAAGAGCGGGGGGGGCCAGGGGAGCAGTTCTTC,CASSQERGGPGEQFF
TRBJ2-7,TRBV6-1,once,-,TGTGCCAGCAGTGAACTCAGGGTCCACGAGCAGTACTTC,CASSELRVHEQYF
TRBJ2-7,TRBV30,-,-,TGTGCCTGGAGCGAGACTCCCTCCTACGAGCAGTACTTC,CAWSETPSYEQYF
TRBJ1-5,TRBV27,-,TRBD1,TGTGCCAGCAGTACAGGGGGTCAGCCCCAGCATTTT,CASSTGGQPQHF
TRBJ2-3,TRBV15,-,TRBD2,TGTGCCACCAGCAGAACAACTAGCGGCCCTAGCACAGATACGCAGTATTTT,CATSRTTSGPSTDTQYF
TRBJ1-6,TRBV27,-,TRBD1,TGTGCCAGCAGGGGCTTGGGTCAGGGGGCATCTAATTCACCCCTCCACTTT,CASRGLGQGASNSPLHF
TRBJ2-7,TRBV19,-,TRBD1,TGTGCCAGCGGGACAGGGGTTACCTACGAGCAGTACTTC,CASGTGVTYEQYF
TRBJ2-7,TRBV6-6,-,-,TGTGCCAGCAGACAAGACAGCTACGAGCAGTACTTC,CASRQDSYEQYF
TRBJ1-2,TRBV7-9,-,-,TGTGCCAGCAGCTTAGGGACTCACTATGGCTACACCTTC,CASSLGTHYGYTF
TRBJ1-2,TRBV27,-,-,TGTGCCAGCAGTCCCAGACAGGAGGTCAACTATGGCTACACCTTC,CASSPRQEVNYGYTF
TRBJ2-2,TRBV14,few,-,TGTGCCAGCAGCCAAAATAGGCAGCCGGGCACCGGGGAGCTGTTTTTT,CASSQNRQPGTGELFF
TRBJ1-2,TRBV4-3,-,-,TGCGCCAGCAGACAAACGGACACTCGGCTCTATGGCTACACCTTC,CASRQTDTRLYGYTF
TRBJ2-7,TRBV19,-,-,TGTGCCAGTAGTTTTTCCTGGGCCGACGGCTACGAGCAGTACTTC,CASSFSWADGYEQYF
TRBJ1-6,TRBV7-2,-,-,TGTGCCAGCGGCTTAATTCTTGGGGAGGGTTCACCCCTCCACTTT,CASGLILGEGSPLHF
TRBJ2-3,TRBV7-2,-,-,TGTGCCAGCAGCTTAGAGTGGCCCTCTAGCACAGATACGCAGTATTTT,CASSLEWPSSTDTQYF
TRBJ1-1,TRBV28,few,TRBD1,TGTGCCAGCAGTTTACAGGGGGCGTGGGGTGACACTGAAGCTTTCTTT,CASSLQGAWGDTEAFF
TRBJ2-3,TRBV11-1,-,-,TGTGCCAGCAGCTTGATGGCATCCCTTGGCACAGATACGCAGTATTTT,CASSLMASLGTDTQYF
TRBJ2-5,TRBV6-1,once,-,TGTGCCAGCAGTGAAACAGTCCAAGAGACCCAGTACTTC,CASSETVQETQYF
TRBJ2-1,TRBV5-1,few,TRBD1,TGCGCCAGCAGCTTGGGCCAGGGGGCCTACAATGAGCAGTTCTTC,CASSLGQGAYNEQFF
TRBJ1-3,TRBV14,-,TRBD1,TGTGCCAGCAGCCAAGATCCCGGGACAGCTCTCACGAGCTCTGGAAACACCATATATTTT,CASSQDPGTALTSSGNTIYF
TRBJ2-2,TRBV2,-,-,TGTGCCAGCCAGAGGAAGGGGGATCACACCGGGGAGCTGTTTTTT,CASQRKGDHTGELFF
TRBJ1-2,TRBV28,-,-,TGTGCCAGCAGTTTATCTTCCGGGGTCTATGGCTACACCTTC,CASSLSSGVYGYTF
TRBJ1-4,TRBV7-2,few,-,TGTGCCAGCAGCTTGCTCGGGAACGGAGCTAATGAAAAACTGTTTTTT,CASSLLGNGANEKLFF
TRBJ2-2,TRBV7-6,-,-,TGTGCCAGCAGCTTCGGCGGGAGGGAGCTGTTTTTT,CASSFGGRELFF
TRBJ1-5,TRBV5-8,-,TRBD1,TGTGCCAGCAGCTTACAGGGGGCAGGGAGCAATCAGCCCCAGCATTTT,CASSLQGAGSNQPQHF
TRBJ1-2,TRBV7-2,-,-,TGTGCCAGCAGCCCCCAGCGGGGCTACACCTTC,CASSPQRGYTF
TRBJ1-4,TRBV9,once,-,TGTGCCAGCAGCGTGCGGGGGGTGACCGATGAAAAACTGTTTTTT,CASSVRGVTDEKLFF
TRBJ2-7,TRBV6-5,-,TRBD2,TGTGCCAGCAGCGGTTGGGAGCGGGAGGACTACGAGCAGTACTTC,CASSGWEREDYEQYF
TRBJ1-2,TRBV28,-,-,TGTGCCAGCAGTTCGATTTCCGAGATTAACTATGGCTACACCTTC,CASSSISEINYGYTF
TRBJ2-5,TRBV9,-,-,TGTGCCAGCAGCGTAGTTGCCGGGATGGGAGAGACCCAGTACTTC,CASSVVAGMGETQYF
TRBJ2-7,TRBV6-1,-,-,TGTGCCAGCAGTGAAGGGACAGCCGAGCAGTACTTC,CASSEGTAEQYF
TRBJ1-5,TRBV7-2,-,-,TGTGCCAGCAGCGCAACAGGTGGCAATCAGCCCCAGCATTTT,CASSATGGNQPQHF
TRBJ2-1,TRBV30,-,TRBD2,TGTGCCTGGAGAGGGACTAAGAGGGAGCAGTTCTTC,CAWRGTKREQFF
TRBJ1-2,TRBV2,-,-,TGTGCCAGCAGTGAGGGGCGGGAACTCATACTCTATGGCTACACCTTC,CASSEGRELILYGYTF
TRBJ2-5,TRBV19,-,-,TGTGCCACAGTACCGGAGGAGACCCAGTACTTC,CATVPEETQYF
TRBJ2-3,TRBV11-2,-,TRBD1,TGTGCCAGCAGCTATAGGACAGGGGGGTCCACAGATACGCAGTATTTT,CASSYRTGGSTDTQYF
TRBJ2-7,TRBV4-1,-,-,TGCGCCAGCAGCCAAAGGCAGGGCTTTACCGACGAGCAGTACTTC,CASSQRQGFTDEQYF
TRBJ2-3,TRBV6-1,once,TRBD1,TGTGCCACCCATGGTGGCAGGGGGCGCGATACGCAGTATTTT,CATHGGRGRDTQYF
TRBJ1-5,TRBV4-2,-,-,TGTGCCAGCAGCCAAGGGACTAACAGCGATCAGCCCCAGCATTTT,CASSQGTNSDQPQHF
TRBJ1-4,TRBV9,once,-,TGTGCCAGCAGCGTAGACAGGGAAGGTAATGAAAAACTGTTTTTT,CASSVDREGNEKLFF
TRBJ2-7,TRBV4-3,once,TRBD1,TGCGCCAGCAGCCAAGAATGGGACAGGGCTTACGAGCAGTACTTC,CASSQEWDRAYEQYF
TRBJ2-7,TRBV28,-,-,TGTGCCAGCAGCTTACTACCCGGCGGGATGACAGACAGCTCCTACGAGCAGTACTTC,CASSLLPGGMTDSSYEQYF
TRBJ2-7,TRBV27,-,TRBD2,TGTGCCAGCAGTTTCCTCCCTAGCGGGAGCAGGAACGAGCAGTACTTC,CASSFLPSGSRNEQYF
TRBJ2-3,TRBV9,-,TRBD2,TGTGCCAGCAGGTCGCCTCTAGCGGGAGAAGATACGCAGTATTTT,CASRSPLAGEDTQYF
TRBJ1-6,TRBV4-2,-,-,TGTGCCAGCAGCCAAGAAAGCCCCCAGGCCTATAATTCACCCCTCCACTTT,CASSQESPQAYNSPLHF
TRBJ2-1,TRBV7-6,-,TRBD2,TGTGCCAGCAGCTTAGGGTTAGCGGGGGGCCCTTACAATGAGCAGTTCTTC,CASSLGLAGGPYNEQFF